Listed below are T cell receptor beta chains from one sample, sequenced in a study of blood T cells in healthy people across ages. Using its own MiXCR run on the 5' RACE reads, TCRdb lists one record per CDR3 protein. This table holds about 670,000 distinct CDR3 sequences, more than 45% found once. Sequencing was done on a sample of blood. The receptors were gathered from an elderly woman in good health. Each CDR3 is given with its conserved first and last residue. D genes are given only for firm matches. Part of the rows lack a size; the others show once, few, many or a class for expanded clones.

15 few . TRBJ1-1 TRBV5-1 CASSLVGSMNTEAFF TGCGCCAGCAGCTTGGTCGGCAGCATGAACACTGAAGCTTTCTTT
15 . TRBD2 TRBJ2-3 TRBV7-2 CASTPGGGGGDTQYF TGTGCCAGCACCCCTGGCGGTGGCGGGGGAGATACGCAGTATTTT
15 many . TRBJ2-1 TRBV20-1 CSASRISGISNEQFF TGCAGTGCTAGCCGAATCAGTGGTATCTCCAATGAGCAGTTCTTC
17 once . TRBJ2-1 TRBV7-2 CASSLFPPGPAVNEQFF TGTGCCAGCAGCTTATTCCCCCCCGGACCAGCTGTCAATGAGCAGTTCTTC
17 few TRBD1 TRBJ2-1 TRBV14 CASSQGRRQGAHNEQFF TGTGCCAGCAGCCAAGGGCGGAGACAGGGGGCCCACAATGAGCAGTTCTTC
14 . TRBD2 TRBJ2-3 TRBV19 CASTQTSVTDTQYF TGTGCCAGTACCCAGACTAGCGTCACAGATACGCAGTATTTT
13 many . TRBJ1-2 TRBV20-1 CSAAAGLGDGYTF TGCAGTGCTGCCGCGGGCCTCGGGGATGGCTACACCTTC
11 . . TRBJ2-5 TRBV29-1 CSSAGEETQYF TGCAGCTCCGCGGGCGAAGAGACCCAGTACTTC
15 . . TRBJ2-3 TRBV7-2 CASSFHGGSQDTQYF TGTGCCAGCAGCTTCCACGGGGGTAGTCAAGATACGCAGTATTTT
15 . . TRBJ1-5 TRBV7-9 CASSPGTGSNQPQHF TGTGCCAGCAGCCCCGGGACGGGTAGCAATCAGCCCCAGCATTTT
14 many . TRBJ2-1 TRBV28 CASSLWGPYNEQFF TGTGCCAGCAGCCTCTGGGGCCCCTACAATGAGCAGTTCTTC
15 . TRBD1 TRBJ2-7 TRBV4-1 CASSSVQGARYEQYF TGCGCAAGCAGCTCAGTCCAGGGGGCGAGGTACGAGCAGTACTTC
13 many TRBD1 TRBJ1-2 TRBV5-1 CASSVDRGYGYTF TGCGCCAGCAGCGTTGACAGGGGTTATGGCTACACCTTC
16 . . TRBJ1-5 TRBV2 CASSEKARVRDQPQHF TGTGCCAGCAGTGAGAAAGCTAGGGTGAGGGATCAGCCCCAGCATTTT
14 . . TRBJ1-2 TRBV4-2 CASSQERGAGGYTF TGTGCCAGCAGCCAAGAACGTGGGGCTGGTGGCTACACCTTC
15 once TRBD1 TRBJ2-7 TRBV7-9 CASSLDGQGVLEQYF TGTGCCAGCAGCTTAGATGGACAGGGAGTGTTAGAGCAGTACTTC
12 many . TRBJ2-1 TRBV7-9 CASSLHPNEQFF TGTGCCAGCAGCTTACACCCCAATGAGCAGTTCTTC
16 many TRBD2 TRBJ2-7 TRBV5-6 CASSLSPGTSVYEQYF TGTGCCAGCAGCCTCTCACCCGGGACTAGCGTCTACGAGCAGTACTTC
16 many TRBD2 TRBJ2-7 TRBV5-1 CASSLRGTSGIGEQYF TGCGCCAGCAGCCTAAGAGGGACTAGCGGGATTGGCGAGCAGTACTTC
19 many TRBD1 TRBJ2-6 TRBV4-1 CASSQSRGQAYSGANVLTF TGCGCCAGCAGCCAGAGCCGAGGACAGGCGTACTCTGGGGCCAACGTCCTGACTTTC
13 few . TRBJ1-2 TRBV30 CAWSARSNYGYTF TGTGCCTGGAGTGCCCGCTCCAACTATGGCTACACCTTC
13 many . TRBJ1-5 TRBV7-2 CASSFRDKQPQHF TGTGCCAGCAGCTTTCGGGACAAACAGCCCCAGCATTTT
12 . . TRBJ2-5 TRBV30 CAWSSTQETQYF TGTGCCTGGAGTTCAACTCAAGAGACCCAGTACTTC
15 . TRBD1 TRBJ2-5 TRBV6-6 CASSNRRGPGETQYF TGTGCCAGCAGTAACCGCAGGGGGCCGGGTGAGACCCAGTACTTC
16 . . TRBJ1-1 TRBV21-1 CASSKAGPRGRTEAFF TGTGCCAGCAGCAAAGCTGGGCCTAGGGGACGCACTGAAGCTTTCTTT
13 . . TRBJ2-7 TRBV7-2 CASSAGLRGEQYF TGTGCCAGCAGTGCCGGGCTCCGCGGCGAGCAGTACTTC
12 . TRBD1 TRBJ1-2 TRBV20-1 CSARRQGGGYTF TGCAGTGCTCGAAGACAGGGTGGGGGCTACACCTTC
16 many . TRBJ2-1 TRBV12-3/TRBV12-4 CASRTWEARRYNEQFF TGTGCCAGCAGGACCTGGGAGGCAAGAAGATACAATGAGCAGTTCTTC
15 . . TRBJ2-3 TRBV24-1 CATSDLSTSTDTQYF TGTGCCACCAGTGATTTGTCTACTAGCACAGATACGCAGTATTTT
15 once . TRBJ1-5 TRBV12-3/TRBV12-4 CASRTGCPIAQPQHF TGTGCCAGCAGAACCGGGTGCCCAATAGCTCAGCCCCAGCATTTT
16 few . TRBJ1-5 TRBV20-1 CSALDGRWGVDQPQHF TGCAGTGCCTTAGATGGCCGGTGGGGGGTGGATCAGCCCCAGCATTTT
15 . TRBD1 TRBJ1-4 TRBV12-3/TRBV12-4 CASSLVRGPNEKLFF TGTGCCAGCAGTTTGGTTAGGGGGCCTAATGAAAAACTGTTTTTT
14 many TRBD1 TRBJ2-5 TRBV2 CASRVTGVRETQYF TGTGCCAGCAGAGTGACAGGGGTCAGAGAGACCCAGTACTTC
15 many . TRBJ1-5 TRBV5-1 CASSLTGTLNQPQHF TGCGCCAGCAGCTTGACAGGCACCCTTAATCAGCCCCAGCATTTT
17 few TRBD1 TRBJ2-5 TRBV7-9 CASSLVLTGGIGETQYF TGTGCCAGCAGCTTAGTTCTGACAGGGGGCATCGGAGAGACCCAGTACTTC
12 once . TRBJ2-2 TRBV7-9 CASRLGIGELFF TGTGCCAGCAGACTCGGGATCGGGGAGCTGTTTTTT
13 . . TRBJ1-4 TRBV28 CASSVGVDEKLFF TGTGCCAGCAGTGTAGGGGTAGATGAAAAACTGTTTTTT
17 . . TRBJ2-3 TRBV11-2 CASSLPRGGGLADTQYF TGTGCCAGCAGCCTCCCGAGGGGGGGCGGTTTGGCAGATACGCAGTATTTT
14 . . TRBJ1-2 TRBV12-3/TRBV12-4 CASSLREDRYGYTF TGTGCCAGCAGTTTACGGGAGGATCGCTATGGCTACACCTTC
17 many . TRBJ2-1 TRBV9 CASSVAPQGSSYNEQFF TGTGCCAGCAGCGTAGCTCCGCAGGGGAGCTCCTACAATGAGCAGTTCTTC
14 . . TRBJ1-2 TRBV5-1 CASSFDRPEGGYTF TGCGCCAGCAGCTTTGACCGGCCCGAGGGGGGCTACACCTTC
13 few . TRBJ2-2 TRBV28 CASSFGLPGELFF TGTGCCAGCAGCTTCGGACTCCCCGGGGAGCTGTTTTTT
14 many . TRBJ1-5 TRBV5-5 CASSFLNSNQPQHF TGTGCCAGCAGCTTCTTGAATAGCAATCAGCCCCAGCATTTT
15 . . TRBJ2-1 TRBV18 CASSPRPPYQGGQFF TGTGCCAGCTCACCTCGACCGCCTTATCAGGGTGGGCAGTTCTTC
10 many . TRBJ2-7 TRBV2 CASSEAVQYF TGTGCCAGCAGTGAAGCGGTGCAGTACTTC
16 . TRBD2 TRBJ2-2 TRBV5-1 CASSLPSGSYPGELFF TGCGCCAGCAGCTTACCTAGCGGGAGTTATCCCGGGGAGCTGTTTTTT
14 . TRBD1 TRBJ1-2 TRBV28 CASSFGTGIYGYTF TGTGCCAGCAGTTTCGGGACAGGCATATATGGCTACACCTTC
16 once TRBD1 TRBJ1-2 TRBV14 CASSLKPGQTIYGYTF TGTGCCAGCAGCCTAAAACCGGGACAGACGATCTATGGCTACACCTTC
15 . . TRBJ1-4 TRBV30 CAWSGFLASNEKLFF TGTGCCTGGAGTGGGTTTTTGGCCTCTAATGAAAAACTGTTTTTT
14 . . TRBJ2-2 TRBV4-2 CASSQDHEVGELFF TGTGCCAGTAGCCAAGATCATGAAGTCGGGGAGCTGTTTTTT
13 . . TRBJ2-3 TRBV6-4 CASSGERTDTQYF TGTGCCAGCAGTGGAGAGAGAACAGATACGCAGTATTTT
16 . TRBD2 TRBJ2-2 TRBV11-2 CASSLGGGGYTGELFF TGTGCCAGCAGCTTAGGAGGCGGGGGATACACCGGGGAGCTGTTTTTT
12 . . TRBJ2-7 TRBV20-1 CSASLPRYEQYF TGCAGTGCTAGTTTACCGCGTTACGAGCAGTACTTC
14 . TRBD1 TRBJ2-5 TRBV30 CAWSVAGGKETQYF TGTGCCTGGAGTGTAGCAGGGGGAAAAGAGACCCAGTACTTC